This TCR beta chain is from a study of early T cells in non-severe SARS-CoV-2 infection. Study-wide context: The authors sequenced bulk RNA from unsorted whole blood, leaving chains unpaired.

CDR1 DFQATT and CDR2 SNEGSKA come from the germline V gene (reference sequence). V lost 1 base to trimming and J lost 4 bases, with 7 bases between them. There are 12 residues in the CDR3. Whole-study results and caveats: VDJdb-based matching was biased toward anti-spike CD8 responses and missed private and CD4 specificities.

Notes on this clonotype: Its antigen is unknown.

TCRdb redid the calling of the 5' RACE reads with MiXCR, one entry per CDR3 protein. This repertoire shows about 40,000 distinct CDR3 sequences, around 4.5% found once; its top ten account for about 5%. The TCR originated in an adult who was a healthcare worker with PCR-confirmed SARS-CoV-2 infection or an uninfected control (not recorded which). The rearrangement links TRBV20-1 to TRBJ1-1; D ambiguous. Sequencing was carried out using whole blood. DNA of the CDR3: TGCAGTGCTAGAGGGCGAGTCACTGAAGCTTTCTTT. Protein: CSARGRVTEAFF.